This record concerns one TCR beta chain sequence. CDR1 and CDR2 (germline): LNHDA, SQIVND (reference sequence). This CDR3 has 13 amino acids. Trimming left V 1 base short and J 5 bases short, with 7 bases between. This PCR relied on a set of 60 Vbeta primers and 13 Jbeta primers. Measured with immunoSEQ multiplex PCR; TCRdb has only the in-frame clones, and not every one. The sample records under 250,000 clones, 70% to 90% being singletons. This sample was included in a study of cytomegalovirus exposure and HLA in healthy donors. The sample was PBMCs. The rearrangement links TRBV19 to TRBJ2-3; no definite D call. The TCR comes from a woman between 45 and 65 years old in good health and CMV-seronegative. CDR3 protein: CASSIAEKDTQYF. CDR3 bases: TGTGCCAGTAGTATAGCGGAGAAAGATACGCAGTATTTT.